The source of this T cell receptor beta chain is a study of spatial heterogeneity in lung cancer. The wider study: When follow-up PBMC samples existed, they were sequenced (at a median of roughly 25 months after resection).

Time point reported: blood at routine non-recurrence follow-up after resection. From tumor, nontumor lung or frozen PBMC, whole RNA was taken unsorted for sequencing. Study findings and constraints: Whereas they appeared in blood less at follow-up, ubiquitous expanded tumor TCRs appeared there more at resection.

TCRdb re-called the 5' RACE reads with MiXCR, one entry per CDR3 protein. The repertoire holds about 47,000 distinct CDR3 sequences, with less than 9.5% as singletons. This clonotype was observed many times. Its cognate antigen is unknown. Per germline, CDR1 SNHLY and CDR2 FYNNEI. The CDR3 is 12 residues long. Trimming removed 5 bases at V and 4 bases at J, with 9 bases between. The rearrangement joins TRBV2 to TRBJ2-7; possibly TRBD2 for D (6 bases). Sequenced here: PBMCs, sampled at follow-up. The TCR comes from a female donor with early-stage non-small cell lung cancer. The CDR3 nucleotides read TGTGCCAGCAGTCGAGCGGGTTACGAGCAGTACTTC. Its protein is CASSRAGYEQYF.